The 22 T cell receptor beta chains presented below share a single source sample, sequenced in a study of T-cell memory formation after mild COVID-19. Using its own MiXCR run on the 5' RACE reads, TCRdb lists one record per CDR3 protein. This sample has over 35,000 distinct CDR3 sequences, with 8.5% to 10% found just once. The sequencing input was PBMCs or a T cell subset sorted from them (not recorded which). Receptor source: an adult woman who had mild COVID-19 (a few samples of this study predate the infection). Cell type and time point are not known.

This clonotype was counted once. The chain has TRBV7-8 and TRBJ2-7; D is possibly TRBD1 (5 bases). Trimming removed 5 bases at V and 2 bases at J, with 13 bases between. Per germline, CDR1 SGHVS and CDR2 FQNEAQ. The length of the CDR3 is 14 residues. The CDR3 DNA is TGTGCCAGCAGCGTCACAGGTTCGGCCTACGAGCAGTACTTC. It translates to CASSVTGSAYEQYF.

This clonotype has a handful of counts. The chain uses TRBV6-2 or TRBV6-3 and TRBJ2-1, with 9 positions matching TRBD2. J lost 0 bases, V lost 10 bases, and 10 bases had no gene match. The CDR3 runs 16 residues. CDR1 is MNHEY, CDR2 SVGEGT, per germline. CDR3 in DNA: TGTGCCACGACCGGGACTAGCTTCTTCTCCTACAATGAGCAGTTCTTC. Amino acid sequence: CATTGTSFFSYNEQFF.

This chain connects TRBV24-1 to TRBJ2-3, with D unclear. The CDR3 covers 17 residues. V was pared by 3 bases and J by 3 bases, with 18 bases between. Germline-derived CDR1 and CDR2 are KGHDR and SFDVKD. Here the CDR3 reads CATSDRNLATATDTQYF. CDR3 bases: TGTGCCACCAGTGATAGGAATTTGGCCACCGCTACAGATACGCAGTATTTT.

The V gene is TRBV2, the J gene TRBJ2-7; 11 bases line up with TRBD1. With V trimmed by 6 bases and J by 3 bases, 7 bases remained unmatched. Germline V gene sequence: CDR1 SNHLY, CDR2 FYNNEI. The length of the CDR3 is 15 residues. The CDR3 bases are TGTGCCAGCAGCCAGGGACAGGGGGGAATCTACGAGCAGTACTTC. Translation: CASSQGQGGIYEQYF.

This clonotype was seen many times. CDR3 loop: CASSERWYEQYF. The CDR3 DNA reads TGTGCCAGCAGTGAAAGGTGGTACGAGCAGTACTTC. The chain combines TRBV6-1 with TRBJ2-7; D not resolved. Germline CDR1 and CDR2: MNHNS and SASEGT. V was trimmed by 2 bases and J by 4 bases, leaving 6 bases between them. This CDR3 contains 12 residues.

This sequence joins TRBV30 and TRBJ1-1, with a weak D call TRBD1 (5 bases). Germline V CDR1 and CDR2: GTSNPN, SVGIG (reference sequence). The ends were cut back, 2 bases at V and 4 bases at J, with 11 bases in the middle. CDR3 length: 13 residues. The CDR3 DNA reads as TGTGCCTGGAGTTTGACAGAGGGCACTGAAGCTTTCTTT. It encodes CAWSLTEGTEAFF.

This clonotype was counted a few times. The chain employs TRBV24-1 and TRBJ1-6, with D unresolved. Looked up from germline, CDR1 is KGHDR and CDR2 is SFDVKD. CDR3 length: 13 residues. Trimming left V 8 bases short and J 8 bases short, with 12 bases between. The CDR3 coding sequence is TGTGCCACCATGGCAGGCCTCGATTCACCCCTCCACTTT. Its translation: CATMAGLDSPLHF.

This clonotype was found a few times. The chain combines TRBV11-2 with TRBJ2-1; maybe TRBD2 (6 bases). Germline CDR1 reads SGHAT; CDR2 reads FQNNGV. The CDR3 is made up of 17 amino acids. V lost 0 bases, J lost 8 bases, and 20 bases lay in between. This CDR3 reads CASSLDRTRIGEDEQFF. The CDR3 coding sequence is TGTGCCAGCAGCTTAGATCGAACTAGGATCGGGGAGGATGAGCAGTTCTTC.

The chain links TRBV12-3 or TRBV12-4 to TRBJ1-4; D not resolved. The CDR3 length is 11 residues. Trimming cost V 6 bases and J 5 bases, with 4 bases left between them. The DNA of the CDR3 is TGTGCCAGCAGCGTCAATGAAAAACTGTTTTTT. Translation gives CASSVNEKLFF.

The CDR3 sequence is CASGGRESSNQPQHF. As DNA, the CDR3 is TGCGCCAGCGGGGGCAGGGAGAGTAGCAATCAGCCCCAGCATTTT. The chain employs TRBV5-1 and TRBJ1-5, with D possibly matching TRBD1 (6 bases). CDR1 and CDR2 from the germline V gene are SGHRS and YFSETQ. The CDR3 is made up of 15 amino acids. Trimming took 7 bases from V and 0 from J, leaving 14 bases between them.

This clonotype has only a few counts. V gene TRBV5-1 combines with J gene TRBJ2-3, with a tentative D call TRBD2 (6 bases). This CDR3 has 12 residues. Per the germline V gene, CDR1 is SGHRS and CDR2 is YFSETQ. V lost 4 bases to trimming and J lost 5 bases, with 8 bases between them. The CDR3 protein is CASSREEDTQYF. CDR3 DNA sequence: TGCGCCAGCAGCAGGGAGGAAGATACGCAGTATTTT. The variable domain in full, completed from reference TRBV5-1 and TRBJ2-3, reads KAGVTQTPRYLIKTRGQQVTLSCSPISGHRSVSWYQQTPGQGLQFLFEYFSETQRNKGNFPGRFSGRQFSNSRSEMNVSTLELGDSALYLCASSREEDTQYFGPGTRLTVL.

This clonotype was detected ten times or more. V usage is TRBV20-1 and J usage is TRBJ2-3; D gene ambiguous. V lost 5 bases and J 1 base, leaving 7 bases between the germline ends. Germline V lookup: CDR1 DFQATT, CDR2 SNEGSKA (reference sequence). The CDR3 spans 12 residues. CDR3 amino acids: CSAAGGTDTQYF. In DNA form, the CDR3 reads TGCAGTGCTGCTGGGGGCACAGATACGCAGTATTTT.

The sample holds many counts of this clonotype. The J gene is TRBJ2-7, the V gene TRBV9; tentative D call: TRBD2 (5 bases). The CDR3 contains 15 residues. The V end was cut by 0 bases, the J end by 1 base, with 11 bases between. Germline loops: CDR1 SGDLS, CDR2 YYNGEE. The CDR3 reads CASSVDSGRSYEQYF. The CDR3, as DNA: TGTGCCAGCAGCGTAGACAGCGGTCGGTCCTACGAGCAGTACTTC. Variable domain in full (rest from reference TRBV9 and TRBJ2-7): DSGVTQTPKHLITATGQRVTLRCSPRSGDLSVYWYQQSLDQGLQFLIQYYNGEERAKGNILERFSAQQFPDLHSELNLSSLELGDSALYFCASSVDSGRSYEQYFGPGTRLTVT.

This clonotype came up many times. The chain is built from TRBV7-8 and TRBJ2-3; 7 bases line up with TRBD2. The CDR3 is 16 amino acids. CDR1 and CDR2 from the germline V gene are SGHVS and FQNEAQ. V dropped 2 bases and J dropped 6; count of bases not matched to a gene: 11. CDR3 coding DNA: TGTGCCAGCAGCTTATGGAGAGGCGGGAGCAGGGATACGCAGTATTTT. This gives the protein CASSLWRGGSRDTQYF.

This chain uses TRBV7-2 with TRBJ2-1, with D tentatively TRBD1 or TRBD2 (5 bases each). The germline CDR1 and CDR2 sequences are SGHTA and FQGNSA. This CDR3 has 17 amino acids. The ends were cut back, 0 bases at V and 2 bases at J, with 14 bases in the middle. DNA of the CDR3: TGTGCCAGCAGCTTAGCTTTCCGGGACCTTGCCTACAATGAGCAGTTCTTC. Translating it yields CASSLAFRDLAYNEQFF.

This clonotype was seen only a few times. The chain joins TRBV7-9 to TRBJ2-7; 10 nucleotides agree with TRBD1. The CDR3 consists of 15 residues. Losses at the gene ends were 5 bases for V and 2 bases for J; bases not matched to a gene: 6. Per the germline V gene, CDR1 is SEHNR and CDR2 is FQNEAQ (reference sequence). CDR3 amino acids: CASSPGTGVTYEQYF. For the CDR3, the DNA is TGTGCCAGCAGCCCAGGGACAGGGGTTACCTACGAGCAGTACTTC.

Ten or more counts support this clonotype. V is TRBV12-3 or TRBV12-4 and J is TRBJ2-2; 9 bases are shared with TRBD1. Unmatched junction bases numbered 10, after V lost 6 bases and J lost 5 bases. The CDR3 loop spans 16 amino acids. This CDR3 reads CASRLRGQGLTGELFF. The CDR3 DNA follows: TGTGCCAGCAGACTTCGGGGACAGGGTTTAACCGGGGAGCTGTTTTTT.

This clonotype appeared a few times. CDR3 region: CASSPDITQETQYF. CDR3 bases: TGTGCCAGCAGTCCAGACATCACCCAAGAGACCCAGTACTTC. The V call is TRBV27, the J call TRBJ2-5; D remains ambiguous. This CDR3 is 14 amino acids long. Trimming pared 5 bases from V and 1 base from J, leaving 11 bases between. In germline, CDR1 is MNHEY, CDR2 SMNVEV (reference sequence).

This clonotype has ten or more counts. This CDR3 is CASRRTSGRVDEQYF. DNA of the CDR3: TGTGCCAGCAGAAGGACTAGCGGGAGGGTCGACGAGCAGTACTTC. The V gene is TRBV11-2, the J gene TRBJ2-7, with 15 positions matching TRBD2. The CDR3 consists of 15 residues. V was pared by 6 bases and J by 5 bases, with 5 bases of the junction left unmatched. CDR1 and CDR2 from the germline V gene are SGHAT and FQNNGV.

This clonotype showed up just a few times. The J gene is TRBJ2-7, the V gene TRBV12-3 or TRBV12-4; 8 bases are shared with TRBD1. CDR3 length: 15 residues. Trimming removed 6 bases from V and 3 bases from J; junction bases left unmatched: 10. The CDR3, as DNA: TGTGCCAGCAGGTCCGCTTCGGGACAGGTCTACGAGCAGTACTTC. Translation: CASRSASGQVYEQYF.

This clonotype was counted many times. The CDR3 DNA reads as TGCAGCGTTGCGGTGACAGGGGTCAATGAGCAGTTCTTC. It translates to CSVAVTGVNEQFF. The chain joins TRBV29-1 to TRBJ2-1, with 8 bases lining up with TRBD1. CDR3 length: 13 amino acids. Looked up from germline, CDR1 is SQVTM and CDR2 is ANQGSEA. V gave up 4 bases and J gave up 6 bases; unmatched junction bases: 5.

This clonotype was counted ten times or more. The CDR3 here is CASSLPNTEAFF. The CDR3 DNA sequence: TGTGCCAGCAGCCTCCCCAACACTGAAGCTTTCTTT. The chain couples TRBV6-2 or TRBV6-3 to TRBJ1-1; D is unresolved. The CDR3 length is 12 residues. Trimming took 6 bases from V and 2 from J, leaving 7 bases between them. In germline, CDR1 is MNHEY, CDR2 SVGEGT.